The 20 T cell receptor beta chains below were found in one sample sequenced in a study of cytotoxic CD8 clonotypes in ibrutinib-treated CLL. This table comes from immunoSEQ multiplex PCR, and its TCRdb copy is limited to in-frame clones, with some not included. The table shows about 68,000 clones, with over 75% occurring only once. The sequenced sample was PBMCs, obtained after 12 months of ibrutinib treatment. These receptors were taken from a human donor with chronic lymphocytic leukemia.

This clone has only one observation. This chain joins TRBV9 and TRBJ2-1; D remains unclear. The germline V gene has CDR1 SGDLS and CDR2 YYNGEE. V was clipped by 3 bases and J by 3 bases, with 10 bases between them. This CDR3 has 14 residues. CDR3 in DNA: TGTGCCAGCAGCGCCCCACCGGACTACAATGAGCAGTTCTTC. Translating gives CASSAPPDYNEQFF.

The chain links TRBV30 to TRBJ1-2, with D unresolved. CDR1 and CDR2 from the germline V gene are GTSNPN and SVGIG (reference sequence). V lost 3 bases, J lost 4 bases, and 15 bases lay in between. This CDR3 comprises 14 residues. The CDR3, as DNA: TGTGCCTGGAGCGACCCATGGAGTAGCTATGGCTACACCTTC. Its translation: CAWSDPWSSYGYTF.

The V call is TRBV28, the J call TRBJ2-1; D may be TRBD2 (6 bases). V was shortened by 5 bases and J by 0 bases, with 14 bases between the two germline ends. CDR1 and CDR2 from the germline V gene are MDHEN and SYDVKM. This CDR3 is built from 16 residues. This chain's CDR3 is CASSPGTWSSYNEQFF. For the CDR3, the DNA is TGTGCCAGCAGTCCTGGGACTTGGAGCTCCTACAATGAGCAGTTCTTC.

The CDR3 DNA is TGTGCCAGCAGTCTCGACAGGGGGCGCGGCGAGCAGTACTTC. The encoded protein is CASSLDRGRGEQYF. This sequence joins TRBV6-5 and TRBJ2-7; 10 nucleotides match TRBD1. V lost 5 bases and J lost 6; bases outside the gene matches: 7. CDR3 length: 14 amino acids. Germline V gene data show CDR1 as MNHEY and CDR2 as SVGAGI.

The chain is built from TRBV28 and TRBJ1-1, with D possibly being TRBD1 (5 bases). V was pared by 8 bases and J by 4 bases, with 23 bases between. The CDR3 covers 16 residues. The germline gives CDR1 MDHEN, CDR2 SYDVKM. CDR3 protein: CASLPSPGRGGTEAFF. Written as DNA, the CDR3 is TGTGCCAGCCTACCCTCCCCTGGTCGGGGGGGCACTGAAGCTTTCTTT.

This clone was recorded once. The genes are TRBV5-1 and TRBJ2-3, with D possibly being TRBD1 (5 bases). The CDR3 is 16 amino acids. CDR1 and CDR2 from the germline V gene are SGHRS and YFSETQ. The ends were cut back, 1 base at V and 0 bases at J, with 12 bases in the middle. The CDR3 loop is CASSLWGRSSTDTQYF. The CDR3 region has the DNA TGCGCCAGCAGCTTGTGGGGCCGGTCTAGCACAGATACGCAGTATTTT.

The rearrangement joins TRBV6-5 to TRBJ1-1, with D possibly matching TRBD1 (5 bases). Germline values: CDR1 MNHEY, CDR2 SVGAGI. This CDR3 is built from 14 residues. Trimming cost V 0 bases and J 6 bases, with 11 bases left between them. The DNA of the CDR3 is TGTGCCAGCAGTTACTCCTGGGGGAATCCTGAAGCTTTCTTT. Residues: CASSYSWGNPEAFF.

The rearrangement links TRBV6-5 to TRBJ2-7; TRBD2 might be the D (5 bases). The CDR3 runs to 14 residues. Germline V gene lookup returns CDR1 MNHEY and CDR2 SVGAGI. V dropped 5 bases and J dropped 4 bases, with 15 bases sitting between them. CDR3 protein: CASSAGDYAYEQYF. The CDR3, as DNA: TGTGCCAGCAGTGCCGGGGATTATGCGTACGAGCAGTACTTC.

This clone appeared a single time. The V call is TRBV4-1, the J call TRBJ2-1, with D hard to call. V lost 1 base and J 5 bases, leaving 15 bases between the germline ends. The CDR3 has 16 residues. Germline lookup yields CDR1 MGHRA and CDR2 YSYEKL. The CDR3 DNA is TGCGCCAGCAGCCAAGTGGGGAACAGACCTGACAATGAGCAGTTCTTC. This codes for CASSQVGNRPDNEQFF.

The chain recombines TRBV6-5 with TRBJ1-2; TRBD1 might be the D (5 bases). The V end was cut by 9 bases, the J end by 8 bases, with 16 bases between. The CDR3 spans 12 residues. CDR1 is MNHEY and CDR2 is SVGAGI in the germline V gene. For the CDR3, the DNA is TGTGCCAGTTCGGACAAGGCCAGCGGCTACACCTTC. This sequence encodes CASSDKASGYTF.

The chain carries TRBV27 and TRBJ1-2; D unclear. This CDR3 has 13 amino acids. V was shortened by 7 bases and J by 4 bases, with 13 bases between the two germline ends. Germline lookup yields CDR1 MNHEY and CDR2 SMNVEV (reference sequence). The CDR3 reads CASTSRSGYGYTF. CDR3 sequence (DNA): TGTGCCAGCACCTCCCGATCCGGCTATGGCTACACCTTC.

The chain recombines TRBV6-1 with TRBJ1-5; D unclear. The V gene lost 4 bases and the J gene lost 0 bases, with 7 bases spanning the gap. The CDR3 contains 14 residues. The germline CDR1 and CDR2 sequences are MNHNS and SASEGT. The CDR3 loop reads CASSGANSNQPQHF. CDR3 bases: TGTGCCAGCAGTGGGGCAAATAGCAATCAGCCCCAGCATTTT.

The chain has TRBV30 and TRBJ1-3; D is perhaps TRBD1 (6 bases). There are 14 residues in the CDR3. V was cut by 2 bases and J by 4 bases, with 12 bases left in between. Germline V gene sequence: CDR1 GTSNPN, CDR2 SVGIG (reference sequence). CDR3 bases: TGTGCCTGGAGTACAGGGAGGGGGGGAAACACCATATATTTT. Translation: CAWSTGRGGNTIYF.

The chain recombines TRBV5-6 with TRBJ2-1, with 8 nucleotides matching TRBD2. This CDR3 has 15 amino acids. Trimming removed 2 bases from V and 3 bases from J; junction bases left unmatched: 4. Germline V gene sequence: CDR1 SGHDT, CDR2 YYEEEE. The CDR3 coding sequence is TGTGCCAGCAGCTTCCGAGCGGGAGTCTACAATGAGCAGTTCTTC. Translation: CASSFRAGVYNEQFF.

The rearrangement joins TRBV14 to TRBJ2-5; 8 nucleotides line up with TRBD1. Trimming cost V 4 bases and J 4 bases; bases outside gene matches: 5. The CDR3 runs 14 residues. In germline, CDR1 is SGHDN, CDR2 FVKESK. This chain's CDR3 is CASSPQGARETQYF. As DNA, the CDR3 is TGTGCCAGCAGCCCCCAGGGGGCTCGAGAGACCCAGTACTTC.

The rearrangement links TRBV4-1 to TRBJ2-5, with 14 bases identical to TRBD2. After removal of 5 bases from V and 7 bases from J, the junction contained 9 bases not matched to a gene. The germline V gene has CDR1 MGHRA and CDR2 YSYEKL. This CDR3 is 16 amino acids long. The CDR3 sequence: CASSLRGTSGSRTQYF. Written as DNA, the CDR3 is TGCGCCAGCAGCTTAAGGGGGACTAGCGGGAGCCGGACCCAGTACTTC.

The V call is TRBV11-3, the J call TRBJ2-1; no definite D call. V gave up 2 bases and J gave up 6 bases, with 5 bases separating them. Germline-derived CDR1 and CDR2 are SGHNT and YENEEA. This CDR3 region has 12 residues. The CDR3 DNA reads as TGTGCCAGCAGCTTACTAGGCAATGAGCAGTTCTTC. Residues: CASSLLGNEQFF.

This chain links TRBV5-1 with TRBJ2-3; the D is unclear. Germline V gene sequence: CDR1 SGHRS, CDR2 YFSETQ. The CDR3 totals 11 residues. V was clipped by 3 bases and J by 2 bases, with 1 base between them. CDR3 amino acids: CASSSTDTQYF. The CDR3 nucleotides are TGCGCCAGCAGCTCCACAGATACGCAGTATTTT.

This clone is termed large. This chain links TRBV5-8 with TRBJ2-7, with D tentatively TRBD1 (6 bases). V lost 0 bases to trimming and J lost 7 bases, with 17 bases between them. CDR3 length equals 15 residues. The germline CDR1 and CDR2 sequences are SGHTS and YDEGEE. CDR3 bases: TGTGCCAGCAGCTTGGAGGGGACAAGGTCGGGGGAGCAGTACTTC. Amino acid sequence: CASSLEGTRSGEQYF.

CDR3 coding DNA: TGTGCCAGCAGCCCCTCGGGACAGAGCAATCAGCCCCAGCATTTT. This sequence encodes CASSPSGQSNQPQHF. The chain has TRBV5-5 and TRBJ1-5, with TRBD1 identical over 7 bases. The CDR3 is 15 residues long. Germline V gene data show CDR1 as SGHKS and CDR2 as YYEKEE (reference sequence). J was trimmed by 1 base and V by 4 bases; bases with no gene match: 5. The full variable domain, in which reference TRBV5-5 and TRBJ1-5 provide the parts outside the CDR3, is DAGVTQSPTHLIKTRGQQVTLRCSPISGHKSVSWYQQVLGQGPQFIFQYYEKEERGRGNFPDRFSARQFPNYSSELNVNALLLGDSALYLCASSPSGQSNQPQHFGDGTRLSIL.